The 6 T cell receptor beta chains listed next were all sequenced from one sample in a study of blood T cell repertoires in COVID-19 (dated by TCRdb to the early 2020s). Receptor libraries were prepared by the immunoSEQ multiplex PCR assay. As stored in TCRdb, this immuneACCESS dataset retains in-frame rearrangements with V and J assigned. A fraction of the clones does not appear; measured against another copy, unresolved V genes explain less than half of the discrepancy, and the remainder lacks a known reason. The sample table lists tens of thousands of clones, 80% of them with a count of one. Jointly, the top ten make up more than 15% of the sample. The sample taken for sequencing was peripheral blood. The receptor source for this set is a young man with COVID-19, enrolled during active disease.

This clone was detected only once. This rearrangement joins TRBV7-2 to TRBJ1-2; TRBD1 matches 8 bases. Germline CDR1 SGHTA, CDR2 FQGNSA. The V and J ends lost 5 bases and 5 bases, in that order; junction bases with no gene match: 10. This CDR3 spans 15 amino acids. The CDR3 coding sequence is TGTGCCAGCAGCATAGGACAGGGTGGGACTTATGGCTACACCTTC. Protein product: CASSIGQGGTYGYTF.

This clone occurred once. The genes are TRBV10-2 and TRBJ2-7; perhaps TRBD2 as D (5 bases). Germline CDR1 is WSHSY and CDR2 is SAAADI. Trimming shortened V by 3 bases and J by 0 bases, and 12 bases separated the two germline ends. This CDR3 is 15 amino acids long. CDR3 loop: CASSEWSTSSYEQYF. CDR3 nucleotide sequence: TGCGCCAGCAGTGAATGGAGTACTAGCTCCTACGAGCAGTACTTC.

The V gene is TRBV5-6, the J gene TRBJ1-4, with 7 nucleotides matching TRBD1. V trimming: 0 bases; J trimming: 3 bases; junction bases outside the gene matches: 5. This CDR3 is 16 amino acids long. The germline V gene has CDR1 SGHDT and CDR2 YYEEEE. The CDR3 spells CASSLGAGTANEKLFF. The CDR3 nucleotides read TGTGCCAGCAGCTTGGGGGCCGGGACAGCTAATGAAAAACTGTTTTTT.

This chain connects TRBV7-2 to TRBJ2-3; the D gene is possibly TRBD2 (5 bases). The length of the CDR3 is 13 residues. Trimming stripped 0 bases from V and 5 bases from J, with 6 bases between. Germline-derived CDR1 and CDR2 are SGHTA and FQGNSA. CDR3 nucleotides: TGTGCCAGCAGCTTAGCGGGGAGAGATACGCAGTATTTT. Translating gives CASSLAGRDTQYF.

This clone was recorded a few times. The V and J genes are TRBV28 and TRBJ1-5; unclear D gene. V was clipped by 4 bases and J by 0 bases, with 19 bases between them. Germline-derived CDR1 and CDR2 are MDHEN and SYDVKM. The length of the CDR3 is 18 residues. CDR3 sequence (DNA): TGTGCCAGCAGTTCAGCGGGCCCCTTAGAGAATAGCAATCAGCCCCAGCATTTT. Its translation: CASSSAGPLENSNQPQHF.

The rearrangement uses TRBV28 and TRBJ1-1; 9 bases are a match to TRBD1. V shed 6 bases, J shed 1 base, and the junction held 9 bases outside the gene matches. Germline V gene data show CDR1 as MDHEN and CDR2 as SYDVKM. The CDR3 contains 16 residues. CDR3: CASSPGTGTSNTEAFF. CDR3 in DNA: TGTGCCAGCAGCCCTGGGACAGGGACGTCGAACACTGAAGCTTTCTTT.